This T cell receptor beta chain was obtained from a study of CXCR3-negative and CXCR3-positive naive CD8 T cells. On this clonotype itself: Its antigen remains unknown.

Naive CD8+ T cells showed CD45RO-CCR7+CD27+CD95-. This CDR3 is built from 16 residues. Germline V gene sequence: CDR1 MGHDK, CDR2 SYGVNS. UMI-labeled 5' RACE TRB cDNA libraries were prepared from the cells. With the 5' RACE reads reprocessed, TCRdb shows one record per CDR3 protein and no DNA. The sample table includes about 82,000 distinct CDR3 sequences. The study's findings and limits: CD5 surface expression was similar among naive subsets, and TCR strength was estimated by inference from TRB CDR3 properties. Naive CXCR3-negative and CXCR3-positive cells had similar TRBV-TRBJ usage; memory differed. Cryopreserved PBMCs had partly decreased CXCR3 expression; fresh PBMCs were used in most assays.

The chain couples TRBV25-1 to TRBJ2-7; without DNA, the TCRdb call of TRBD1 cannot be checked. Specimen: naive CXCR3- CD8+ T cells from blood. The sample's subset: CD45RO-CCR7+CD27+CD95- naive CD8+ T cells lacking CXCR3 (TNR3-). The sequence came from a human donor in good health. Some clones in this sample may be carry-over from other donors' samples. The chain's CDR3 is CASSPWDRSGPYEQYF.